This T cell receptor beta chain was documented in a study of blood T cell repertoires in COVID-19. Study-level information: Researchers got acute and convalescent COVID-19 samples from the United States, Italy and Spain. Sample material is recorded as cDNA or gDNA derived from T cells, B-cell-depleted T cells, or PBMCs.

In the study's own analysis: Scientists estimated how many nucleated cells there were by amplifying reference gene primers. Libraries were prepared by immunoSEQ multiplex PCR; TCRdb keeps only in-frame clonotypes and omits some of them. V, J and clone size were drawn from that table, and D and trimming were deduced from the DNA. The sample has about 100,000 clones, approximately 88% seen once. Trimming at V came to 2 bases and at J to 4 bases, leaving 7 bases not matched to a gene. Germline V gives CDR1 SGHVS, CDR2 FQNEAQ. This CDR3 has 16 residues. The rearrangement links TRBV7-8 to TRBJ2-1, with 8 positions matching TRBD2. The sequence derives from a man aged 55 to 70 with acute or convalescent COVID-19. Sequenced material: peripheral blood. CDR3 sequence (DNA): TGTGCCAGCAGCTTATTCACGAGCGGGGGTTACAATGAGCAGTTCTTC. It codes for CASSLFTSGGYNEQFF.